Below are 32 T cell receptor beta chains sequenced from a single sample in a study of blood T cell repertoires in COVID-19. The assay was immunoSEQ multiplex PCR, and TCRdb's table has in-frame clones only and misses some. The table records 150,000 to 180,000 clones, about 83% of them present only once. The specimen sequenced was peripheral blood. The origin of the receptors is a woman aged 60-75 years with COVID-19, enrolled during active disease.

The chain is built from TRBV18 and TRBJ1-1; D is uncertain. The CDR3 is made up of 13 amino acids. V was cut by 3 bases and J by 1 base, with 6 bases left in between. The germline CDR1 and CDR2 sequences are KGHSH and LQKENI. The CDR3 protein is CASSPIQNTEAFF. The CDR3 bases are TGTGCCAGCTCACCGATACAGAACACTGAAGCTTTCTTT. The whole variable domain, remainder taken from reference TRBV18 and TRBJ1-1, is NAGVMQNPRHLVRRRGQEARLRCSPMKGHSHVYWYRQLPEEGLKFMVYLQKENIIDESGMPKERFSAEFPKEGPSILRIQQVVRGDSAAYFCASSPIQNTEAFFGQGTRLTVV.

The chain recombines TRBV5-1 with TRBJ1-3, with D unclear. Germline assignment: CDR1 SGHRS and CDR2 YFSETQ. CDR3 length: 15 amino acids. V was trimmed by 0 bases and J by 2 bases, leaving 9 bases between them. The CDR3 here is CASSLAGGTGNTIYF. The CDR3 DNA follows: TGCGCCAGCAGCTTGGCGGGCGGGACTGGAAACACCATATATTTT.

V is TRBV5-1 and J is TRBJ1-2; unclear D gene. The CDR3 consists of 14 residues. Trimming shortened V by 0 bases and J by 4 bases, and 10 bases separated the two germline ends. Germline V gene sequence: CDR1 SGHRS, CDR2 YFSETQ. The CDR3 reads CASSLGRLGYGYTF. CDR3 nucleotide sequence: TGCGCCAGCAGCTTGGGGCGGCTGGGCTATGGCTACACCTTC.

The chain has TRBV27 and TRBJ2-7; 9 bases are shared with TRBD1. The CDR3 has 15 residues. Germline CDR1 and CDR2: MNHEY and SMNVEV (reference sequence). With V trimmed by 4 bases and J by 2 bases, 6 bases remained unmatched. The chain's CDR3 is CASSSSGTGTYEQYF. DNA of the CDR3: TGTGCCAGCAGTTCATCCGGGACAGGGACCTACGAGCAGTACTTC.

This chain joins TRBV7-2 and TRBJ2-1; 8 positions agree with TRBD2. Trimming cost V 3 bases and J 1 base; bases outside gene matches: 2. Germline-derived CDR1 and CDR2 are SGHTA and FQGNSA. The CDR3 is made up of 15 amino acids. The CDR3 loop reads CASSLRGASYNEQFF. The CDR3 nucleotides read TGTGCCAGCAGCTTGCGGGGGGCTTCCTACAATGAGCAGTTCTTC.

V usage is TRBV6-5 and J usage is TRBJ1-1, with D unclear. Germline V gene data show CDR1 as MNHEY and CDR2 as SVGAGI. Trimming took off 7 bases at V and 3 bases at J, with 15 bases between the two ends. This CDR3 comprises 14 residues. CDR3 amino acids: CASKSQVTHTEAFF. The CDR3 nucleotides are TGTGCCAGCAAAAGTCAGGTTACCCACACTGAAGCTTTCTTT.

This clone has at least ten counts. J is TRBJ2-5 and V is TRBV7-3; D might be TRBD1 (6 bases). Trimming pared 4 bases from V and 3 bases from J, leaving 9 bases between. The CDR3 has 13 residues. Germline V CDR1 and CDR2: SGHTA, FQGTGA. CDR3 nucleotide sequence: TGTGCCAGCAGCTCTGGACAGAAAGAGACCCAGTACTTC. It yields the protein CASSSGQKETQYF.

For the CDR3, the DNA is TGTGCCAGCAGCCAGACAGGGAGCTCCTATAATTCACCCCTCCACTTT. Its protein is CASSQTGSSYNSPLHF. The chain recombines TRBV6-6 with TRBJ1-6; TRBD1 matches at 7 bases. J gave up 0 bases and V 6 bases, and 5 bases lay outside the gene matches. The CDR3 has 16 residues. Germline V gene lookup returns CDR1 MNHNY and CDR2 SVGAGI (reference sequence).

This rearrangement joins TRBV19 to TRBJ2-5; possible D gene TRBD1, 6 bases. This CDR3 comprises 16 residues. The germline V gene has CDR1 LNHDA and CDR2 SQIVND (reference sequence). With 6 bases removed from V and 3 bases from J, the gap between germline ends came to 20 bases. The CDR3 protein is CASRGRARGGKETQYF. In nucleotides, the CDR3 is TGTGCCAGTAGGGGCAGGGCGCGAGGGGGTAAAGAGACCCAGTACTTC. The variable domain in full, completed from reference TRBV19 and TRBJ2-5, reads DGGITQSPKYLFRKEGQNVTLSCEQNLNHDAMYWYRQDPGQGLRLIYYSQIVNDFQKGDIAEGYSVSREKKESFPLTVTSAQKNPTAFYLCASRGRARGGKETQYFGPGTRLLVL.

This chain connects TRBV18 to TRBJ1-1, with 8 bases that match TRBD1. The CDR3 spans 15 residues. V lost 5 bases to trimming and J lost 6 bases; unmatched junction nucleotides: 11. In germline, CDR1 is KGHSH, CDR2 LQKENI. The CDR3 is CASSSRGPESAEAFF. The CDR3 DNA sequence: TGTGCCAGCTCATCCAGGGGGCCTGAAAGCGCTGAAGCTTTCTTT.

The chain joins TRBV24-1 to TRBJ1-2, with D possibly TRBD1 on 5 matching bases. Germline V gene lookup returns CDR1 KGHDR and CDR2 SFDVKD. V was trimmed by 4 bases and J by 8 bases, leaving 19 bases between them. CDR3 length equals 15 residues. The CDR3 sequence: CATSDPTGRGDGYTF. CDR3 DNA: TGTGCCACCAGTGACCCCACTGGGAGGGGCGACGGCTACACCTTC.

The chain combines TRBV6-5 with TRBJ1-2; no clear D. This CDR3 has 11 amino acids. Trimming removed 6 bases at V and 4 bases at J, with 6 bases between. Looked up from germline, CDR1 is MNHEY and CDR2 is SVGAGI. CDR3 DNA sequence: TGTGCCAGCAGGAACAGCTATGGCTACACCTTC. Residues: CASRNSYGYTF.

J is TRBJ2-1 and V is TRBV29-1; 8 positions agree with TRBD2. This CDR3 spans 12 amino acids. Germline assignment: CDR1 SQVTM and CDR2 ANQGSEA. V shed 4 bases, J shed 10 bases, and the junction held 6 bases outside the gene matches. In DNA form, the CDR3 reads TGCAGCGTTGTGGGACTAGGATTCGAGCAGTTCTTC. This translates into CSVVGLGFEQFF.

The CDR3 nucleotides read TGTGCCAGCAGCTTCGGAGGGGTTTACTCACCCCTCCACTTT. Protein product: CASSFGGVYSPLHF. V is TRBV5-4 and J is TRBJ1-6, with D perhaps TRBD1 (5 bases). Trimming cost V 2 bases and J 10 bases, with 13 bases left between them. Germline V gene sequence: CDR1 SGHNT, CDR2 YYREEE (reference sequence). This CDR3 has 14 amino acids.

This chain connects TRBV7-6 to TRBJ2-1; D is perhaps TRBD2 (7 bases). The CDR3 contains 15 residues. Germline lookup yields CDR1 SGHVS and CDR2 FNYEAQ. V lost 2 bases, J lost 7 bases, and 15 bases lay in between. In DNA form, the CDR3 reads TGTGCCAGCAGCTTATACGGGGGGCCAAGAAATGAGCAGTTCTTC. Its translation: CASSLYGGPRNEQFF.

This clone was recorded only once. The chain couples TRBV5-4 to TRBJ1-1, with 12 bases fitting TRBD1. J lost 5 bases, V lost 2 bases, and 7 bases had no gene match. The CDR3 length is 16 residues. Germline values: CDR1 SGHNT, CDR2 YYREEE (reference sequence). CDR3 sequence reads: CASSFGGQGARTEAFF. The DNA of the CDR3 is TGTGCCAGCAGCTTTGGGGGACAGGGGGCGAGGACTGAAGCTTTCTTT.

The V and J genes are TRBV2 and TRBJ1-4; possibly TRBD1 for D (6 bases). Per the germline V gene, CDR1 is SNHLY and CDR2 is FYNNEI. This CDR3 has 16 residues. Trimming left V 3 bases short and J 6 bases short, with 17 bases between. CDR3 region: CASSDSLGGGDEKLFF. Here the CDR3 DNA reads TGTGCCAGCAGTGACTCCTTAGGGGGAGGGGATGAAAAACTGTTTTTT.

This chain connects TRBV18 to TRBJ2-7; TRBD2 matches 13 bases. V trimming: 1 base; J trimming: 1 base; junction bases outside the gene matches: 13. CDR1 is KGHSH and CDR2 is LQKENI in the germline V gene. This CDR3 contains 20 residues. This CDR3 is CASSPLPTSGRAYNSYEQYF. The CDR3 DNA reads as TGTGCCAGCTCACCACTCCCTACTAGCGGGAGGGCCTATAATTCCTACGAGCAGTACTTC.

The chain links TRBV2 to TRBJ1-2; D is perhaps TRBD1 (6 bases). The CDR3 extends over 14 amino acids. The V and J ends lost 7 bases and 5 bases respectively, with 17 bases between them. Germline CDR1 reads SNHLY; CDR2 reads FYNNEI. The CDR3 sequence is CASTASGDRYGYTF. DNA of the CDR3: TGTGCCAGCACTGCCTCAGGGGATCGGTATGGCTACACCTTC.

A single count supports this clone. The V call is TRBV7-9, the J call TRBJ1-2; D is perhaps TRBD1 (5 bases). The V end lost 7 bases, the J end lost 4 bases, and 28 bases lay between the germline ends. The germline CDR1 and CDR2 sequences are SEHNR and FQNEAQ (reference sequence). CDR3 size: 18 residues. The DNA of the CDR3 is TGTGCCAGCACCCCCCCGGGGGGGGTTGGGGGAGTTGGCTATGGCTACACCTTC. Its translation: CASTPPGGVGGVGYGYTF.

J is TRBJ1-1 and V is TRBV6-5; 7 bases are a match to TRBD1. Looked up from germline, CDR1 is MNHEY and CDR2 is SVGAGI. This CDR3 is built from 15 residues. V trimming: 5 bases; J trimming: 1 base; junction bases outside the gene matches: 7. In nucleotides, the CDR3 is TGTGCCAGCAGTACCACAGGGGCGGGGAACACTGAAGCTTTCTTT. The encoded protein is CASSTTGAGNTEAFF.

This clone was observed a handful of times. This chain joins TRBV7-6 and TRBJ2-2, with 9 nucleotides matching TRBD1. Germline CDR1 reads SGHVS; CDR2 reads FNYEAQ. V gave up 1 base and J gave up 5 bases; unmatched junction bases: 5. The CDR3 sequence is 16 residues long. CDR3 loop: CASSLVGQGFTGELFF. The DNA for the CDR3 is TGTGCCAGCAGCTTAGTGGGACAGGGATTTACCGGGGAGCTGTTTTTT.

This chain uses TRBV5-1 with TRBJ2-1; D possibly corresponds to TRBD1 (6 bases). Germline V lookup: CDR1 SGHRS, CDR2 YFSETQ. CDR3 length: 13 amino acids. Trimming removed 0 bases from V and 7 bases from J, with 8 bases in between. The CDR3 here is CASSLGRGNEQFF. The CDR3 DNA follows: TGCGCCAGCAGCTTGGGTAGGGGGAATGAGCAGTTCTTC.

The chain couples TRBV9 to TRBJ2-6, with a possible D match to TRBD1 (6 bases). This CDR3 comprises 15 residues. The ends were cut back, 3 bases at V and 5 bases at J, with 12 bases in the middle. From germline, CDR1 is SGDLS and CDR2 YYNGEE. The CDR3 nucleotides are TGTGCCAGCAGCGCTGTTGGGGGCCGGGCCAACGTCCTGACTTTC. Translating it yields CASSAVGGRANVLTF. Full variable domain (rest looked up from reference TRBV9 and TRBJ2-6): DSGVTQTPKHLITATGQRVTLRCSPRSGDLSVYWYQQSLDQGLQFLIQYYNGEERAKGNILERFSAQQFPDLHSELNLSSLELGDSALYFCASSAVGGRANVLTFGAGSRLTVL.

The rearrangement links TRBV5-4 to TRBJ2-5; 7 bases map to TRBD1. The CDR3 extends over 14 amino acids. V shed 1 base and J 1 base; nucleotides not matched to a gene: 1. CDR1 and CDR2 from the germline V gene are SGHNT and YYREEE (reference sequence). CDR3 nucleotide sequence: TGTGCCAGCAGCTTGACAGGGGTCCAAGAGACCCAGTACTTC. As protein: CASSLTGVQETQYF.

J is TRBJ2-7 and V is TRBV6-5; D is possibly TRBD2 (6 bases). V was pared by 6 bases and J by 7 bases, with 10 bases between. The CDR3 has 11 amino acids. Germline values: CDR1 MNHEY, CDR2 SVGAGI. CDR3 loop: CASSHSGEQYF. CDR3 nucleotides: TGTGCCAGCAGCCACAGCGGGGAGCAGTACTTC.

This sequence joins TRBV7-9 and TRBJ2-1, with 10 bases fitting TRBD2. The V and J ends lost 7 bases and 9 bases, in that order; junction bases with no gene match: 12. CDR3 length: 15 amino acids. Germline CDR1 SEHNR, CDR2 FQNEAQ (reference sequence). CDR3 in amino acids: CASIRPGLAPTEQFF. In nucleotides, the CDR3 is TGTGCCAGCATCCGGCCGGGACTAGCGCCTACTGAGCAGTTCTTC.

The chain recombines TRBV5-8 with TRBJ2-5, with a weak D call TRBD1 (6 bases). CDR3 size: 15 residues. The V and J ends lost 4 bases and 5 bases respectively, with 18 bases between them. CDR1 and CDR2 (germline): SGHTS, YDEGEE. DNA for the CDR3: TGTGCCAGCAGCCCTACAAACAGGGCGGGCGAGACCCAGTACTTC. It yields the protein CASSPTNRAGETQYF. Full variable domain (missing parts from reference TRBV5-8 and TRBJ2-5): EAGVTQSPTHLIKTRGQQATLRCSPISGHTSVYWYQQALGLGLQFLLWYDEGEERNRGNFPPRFSGRQFPNYSSELNVNALELEDSALYLCASSPTNRAGETQYFGPGTRLLVL.

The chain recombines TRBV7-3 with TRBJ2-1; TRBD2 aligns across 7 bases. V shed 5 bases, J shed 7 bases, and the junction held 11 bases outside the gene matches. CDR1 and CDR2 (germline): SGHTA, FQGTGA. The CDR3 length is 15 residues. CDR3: CASSPGGGFLNEQFF. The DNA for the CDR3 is TGTGCCAGCAGCCCTGGGGGAGGGTTTCTGAATGAGCAGTTCTTC.

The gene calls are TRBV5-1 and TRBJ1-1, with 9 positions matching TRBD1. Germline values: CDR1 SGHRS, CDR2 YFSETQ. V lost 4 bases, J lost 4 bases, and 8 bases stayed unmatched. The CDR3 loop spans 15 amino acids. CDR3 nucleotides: TGCGCCAGCAGCCACCCCTGGGACAGGGTCACTGAAGCTTTCTTT. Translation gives CASSHPWDRVTEAFF.

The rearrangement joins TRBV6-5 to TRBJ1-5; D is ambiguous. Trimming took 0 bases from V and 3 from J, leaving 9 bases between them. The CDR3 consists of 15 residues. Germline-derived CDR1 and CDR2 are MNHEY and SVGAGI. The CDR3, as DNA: TGTGCCAGCAGTTACTCGCTCGAGGCCAATCAGCCCCAGCATTTT. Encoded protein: CASSYSLEANQPQHF.

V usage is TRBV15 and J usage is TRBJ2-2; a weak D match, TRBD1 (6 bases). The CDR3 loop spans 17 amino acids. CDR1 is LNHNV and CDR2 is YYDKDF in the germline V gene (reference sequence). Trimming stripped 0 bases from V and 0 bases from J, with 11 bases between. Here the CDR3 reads CATSRDGTTSNTGELFF. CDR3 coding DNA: TGTGCCACCAGCAGAGATGGGACAACCTCGAACACCGGGGAGCTGTTTTTT.